A selection of T cell receptor beta chains follows, all from one sample in a study of cytomegalovirus exposure and HLA in healthy donors. Data came from immunoSEQ multiplex PCR; TCRdb stores just in-frame clones and leaves some out. The sample has approximately 180,000 clones, 77% seen once. Source material: PBMCs. These receptors all stem from a woman in her fifties or sixties in good health and CMV-seropositive. CDR3s include the opening cysteine and the closing phenylalanine or tryptophan. The D gene is left open where the match is weak. Size is stated for part of the rows, as once, few or many counts, or as a class when the clone is expanded.

D gene | J gene | V gene | clone size | CDR3 DNA | CDR3 protein
TRBD1 | TRBJ2-5 | TRBV10-3 | few | TGTGCCATCAGTCCGGGACAGGCGAACCTAGAGCAGTACTTC | CAISPGQANLEQYF
NA | TRBJ2-3 | TRBV7-9 | few | TGTGCCAGCAGCTTAGGGGGCAGGAGCACAGATACGCAGTATTTT | CASSLGGRSTDTQYF
NA | TRBJ1-1 | TRBV7-9 | NA | TGTGCCAGCAGCCACCCGACAGTGGACGATGAAGCTTTCTTT | CASSHPTVDDEAFF
NA | TRBJ2-3 | TRBV19 | NA | TGTGCCAGTACACCTCGAAGGGGGAACGCAGATACGCAGTATTTT | CASTPRRGNADTQYF
NA | TRBJ2-2 | TRBV5-1 | NA | TGCGCCAGCAGCTTGGCGGATGGTCGGGAGCTGTTCTTT | CASSLADGRELFF
NA | TRBJ2-5 | TRBV29-1 | few | TGCAGCGTGACAGATTACCAAGAGACCCAGTACTTC | CSVTDYQETQYF
TRBD1 | TRBJ2-7 | TRBV27 | NA | TGTGCCAGCAGTTTTGGACAGGGGGATGGCGAGCAGTACTTC | CASSFGQGDGEQYF
NA | TRBJ1-5 | TRBV7-9 | NA | TGTGCCAGCAGCTTAGGGCAGGGCGGGGAACAGCCCCAGCATTTT | CASSLGQGGEQPQHF
NA | TRBJ1-2 | TRBV7-9 | NA | TGTGCCAGCAGCTTAGGGCGGGGTGGCTATGGCTACACCTTC | CASSLGRGGYGYTF
TRBD1 | TRBJ1-5 | TRBV7-9 | NA | TGTGCCAGCAGCCCCCCCCCACAGGGGAATAGCAATCAGCCCCAGCATTTT | CASSPPPQGNSNQPQHF
TRBD2 | TRBJ2-2 | TRBV4-3 | NA | TGCGCCAGCAGCCAAGAAAAGGCGTTAGCGGGGAACACCGGGGAGCTGTTTTTT | CASSQEKALAGNTGELFF
TRBD2 | TRBJ2-7 | TRBV5-1 | NA | TGCGCCAGCAGCCTGAGGACTAGCGGGAGCAACTACGAGCAGTACTTC | CASSLRTSGSNYEQYF
NA | TRBJ2-2 | TRBV7-6 | NA | TGTGCCAGCAGTCGAGACATAACCGGGGAGCTGTTTTTT | CASSRDITGELFF
TRBD1 | TRBJ2-7 | TRBV9 | NA | TGTGCCAGCAGCGCTCAGGGGGCCTCCTACGAGCAGTACTTC | CASSAQGASYEQYF
NA | TRBJ1-4 | TRBV27 | NA | TGTGCCAGCAGTCCTCGCTCTGGAGGAGAAAAACTGTTTTTT | CASSPRSGGEKLFF
TRBD2 | TRBJ2-1 | TRBV7-9 | NA | TGTGCCAGCAGCCAGGCCCAGCGGGGGTCTGGGTACAATGAGCAGTTCTTC | CASSQAQRGSGYNEQFF
TRBD1 | TRBJ1-1 | TRBV2 | NA | TGTGCCAGCAGCGGCGGGACAGTCAACACTGAAGCTTTCTTT | CASSGGTVNTEAFF
TRBD1 | TRBJ2-7 | TRBV7-3 | NA | TGTGCCAGCAGCGTCCGACAGGGCGGGTCCTACGAGCAGTACTTC | CASSVRQGGSYEQYF
TRBD1 | TRBJ2-5 | TRBV5-1 | NA | TGCGCCAGCAGCTTACAGGGGGCTTGGGAGACCCAGTACTTC | CASSLQGAWETQYF
TRBD2 | TRBJ2-7 | TRBV5-6 | NA | TGTGCCAGCAGAGGTGAGGCTAGCGGCTACGAGCAGTACTTC | CASRGEASGYEQYF
NA | TRBJ1-2 | TRBV9 | NA | TGTGCCAGCAGCGTAGAAGCTCACGCCTATGGCTACACCTTC | CASSVEAHAYGYTF
NA | TRBJ2-3 | TRBV9 | NA | TGTGCCAGCAGCGCGGGGGGGACAGCTATAAAGTTT | CASSAGGTAIKF
NA | TRBJ1-1 | TRBV7-8 | NA | TGTGCCAGCGCCGTCGAAAACAGGAAAATGAACACTGAAGCTTTCTTT | CASAVENRKMNTEAFF
NA | TRBJ1-6 | TRBV12-2 | NA | TGTGCAAGCCGCTTAGAGAAGAGGGACAGGGGGCGATTTAATTCACCCCTCCACTTT | CASRLEKRDRGRFNSPLHF
TRBD1 | TRBJ1-5 | TRBV6-1 | NA | TGTGCCAGCAGTGCCGCTGGGACAGCGTATCAGCCCCAGCATTTT | CASSAAGTAYQPQHF
TRBD2 | TRBJ2-7 | TRBV7-6 | NA | TGTGCCAGCAGCTTATTTCGGGGGGGCTACGAGCAGTACTTC | CASSLFRGGYEQYF
NA | TRBJ2-1 | TRBV6-6 | NA | TGTGCCAGCAGTTACAGCGCGGCAAGCTCCTACAATGAGCAGTTCTTC | CASSYSAASSYNEQFF
NA | TRBJ2-5 | TRBV27 | NA | TGTGCCAGCAGTTTTGGTCTAAATCAAGAGACCCAGTACTTC | CASSFGLNQETQYF
NA | TRBJ1-3 | TRBV5-1 | NA | TGCGCCAGCAGCCCCTACCGACCACTCGCGGGGGCTGGAAACACCATATATTTT | CASSPYRPLAGAGNTIYF
TRBD1 | TRBJ2-7 | TRBV19 | NA | TGTGCCAGTAGTATCAAGGCCCCGACAGGGGACGAGCAGTACTTC | CASSIKAPTGDEQYF
TRBD1 | TRBJ1-4 | TRBV7-2 | NA | TGTGCCAGCAGCACGCGGACAGGGCCTAATGAAAAACTGTTTTTT | CASSTRTGPNEKLFF
NA | TRBJ1-3 | TRBV9 | NA | TGTGCCAGCAGCCCCGTCGGAGGGGAGACTGGAAACACCATATATTTT | CASSPVGGETGNTIYF
TRBD2 | TRBJ2-5 | TRBV28 | NA | TGTGCCAGCAAACTAGCGGGAGAGGAGACCCAGTACTTC | CASKLAGEETQYF
NA | TRBJ2-1 | TRBV5-1 | NA | TGCGCCAGCAGCCAATCCGGGGGTTTTGATCGGTTCTTC | CASSQSGGFDRFF
TRBD1 | TRBJ1-1 | TRBV6-5 | NA | TGTGCCAGCAGTGAGGACAGGGGGCAGGGAGCTTTCTTT | CASSEDRGQGAFF
NA | TRBJ2-5 | TRBV5-1 | once | TGCGCCAGCAGCGAACAGGGAGCCCAAGAGACCCAGTACTTC | CASSEQGAQETQYF
NA | TRBJ2-6 | TRBV27 | NA | TGTGCCAGCAGTTTATTGGCGTCGAACTCTGGGGCCAACGGCCTGACTTTC | CASSLLASNSGANGLTF
TRBD1 | TRBJ1-1 | TRBV7-3 | NA | TGTGCCAGCAGCTCCGACAGGGCGGGGAACACTGAAGCTTTCTTT | CASSSDRAGNTEAFF
TRBD1 | TRBJ1-4 | TRBV28 | NA | TGTGCCAGCAGTTCAGGGGGCATTAATGAAAAACTGTTTTTT | CASSSGGINEKLFF
NA | TRBJ1-2 | TRBV6-1 | once | TGTGCCAGCAGACCAGGGCGGACGGACGCCTTC | CASRPGRTDAF
TRBD1 | TRBJ1-4 | TRBV18 | NA | TGTGCCAGCTCACGATCGAACCAGGGGGGTAATGAAAAACTGTTTTTT | CASSRSNQGGNEKLFF
NA | TRBJ2-4 | TRBV30 | few | TGTGCCTGGGGAAGGCAGGTACAATCGGACATTCAGTACTTC | CAWGRQVQSDIQYF
TRBD2 | TRBJ2-2 | TRBV25-1 | NA | TGTGCCAGCAGTGGGGGGACTAGCGGGAGGGTTAACACCGGGGAGCTGTTTTTT | CASSGGTSGRVNTGELFF